These T cell receptor beta chains were read from a single sample in a study of cytomegalovirus exposure and HLA in healthy donors. Sequencing used immunoSEQ multiplex PCR; TCRdb keeps in-frame clones, though not all of them. The table has approximately 84,000 clones, 70% to 85% seen once. Sequences were obtained from PBMCs. The source is a man in his forties in good health and CMV-seropositive. CDR3s include the opening cysteine and the closing phenylalanine or tryptophan. The order of the fields is clone size, D gene, V gene, J gene, CDR3 DNA, CDR3 protein. A D gene is named only where the DNA matches it firmly. Size is stated for part of the rows, as once, few or many counts, or as a class when the clone is expanded.

abundance: .
d_gene: .
v_gene: TRBV30
j_gene: TRBJ1-3
CDR3nt: TGTGCCTGGAGGGCCCGATCGTGGCAGGGGAACACCATATATTTT
CDR3aa: CAWRARSWQGNTIYF

abundance: .
d_gene: TRBD1
v_gene: TRBV6-6
j_gene: TRBJ1-5
CDR3nt: TGTGCCAGCAACCTCGGACAGGGACATCAGCCCCAGCATTTT
CDR3aa: CASNLGQGHQPQHF

abundance: few
d_gene: .
v_gene: TRBV28
j_gene: TRBJ1-6
CDR3nt: TGTGCCAGCAGTTTTGCCCGCCACCTAGCACCCCTCCACTTT
CDR3aa: CASSFARHLAPLHF

abundance: .
d_gene: .
v_gene: TRBV27
j_gene: TRBJ2-5
CDR3nt: TGTGCCAGCAGTTTACGGAGCCAAGAGACCCAGTACTTC
CDR3aa: CASSLRSQETQYF

abundance: few
d_gene: .
v_gene: TRBV7-6
j_gene: TRBJ1-1
CDR3nt: TGTGCCAGCATGTCAGTATCCGGGTCCGGTGAAGCTTTCTTT
CDR3aa: CASMSVSGSGEAFF

abundance: .
d_gene: TRBD1
v_gene: TRBV19
j_gene: TRBJ2-2
CDR3nt: TGTGCCAGTAGTACTGGTCCTCCCGGGACAGCGAACACCGGGGAGCTGTTTTTT
CDR3aa: CASSTGPPGTANTGELFF

abundance: .
d_gene: TRBD2
v_gene: TRBV2
j_gene: TRBJ2-1
CDR3nt: TGTGCCAGCAGCCTAGCGGGAGGCTACAATGAGCAGTTCTTC
CDR3aa: CASSLAGGYNEQFF

abundance: once
d_gene: TRBD2
v_gene: TRBV5-1
j_gene: TRBJ2-3
CDR3nt: TGCGCCAGCAGCTATTATAAAGCGGGAGGGAACACAGATACGCAGTATTTT
CDR3aa: CASSYYKAGGNTDTQYF

abundance: few
d_gene: .
v_gene: TRBV6-6
j_gene: TRBJ1-4
CDR3nt: TGTGCCAGCACACGCCGGGGGGGAGCTAATGAAAAACTGTTTTTT
CDR3aa: CASTRRGGANEKLFF

abundance: .
d_gene: TRBD2
v_gene: TRBV6-7
j_gene: TRBJ2-7
CDR3nt: TGTGCCTGCCGGCGGGAGGGGTACGAGCAGTACTTC
CDR3aa: CACRREGYEQYF

abundance: .
d_gene: .
v_gene: TRBV4-3
j_gene: TRBJ2-3
CDR3nt: TGCGCCAGCAGCCGTAACGGGGGGCCTTTAGGCACAGATACGCAGTATTTT
CDR3aa: CASSRNGGPLGTDTQYF

abundance: .
d_gene: .
v_gene: TRBV2
j_gene: TRBJ1-4
CDR3nt: TGTGCCAGCAGTGAAGCGCGGGGGGAGAATGAAAAACTGTTTTTT
CDR3aa: CASSEARGENEKLFF

abundance: .
d_gene: TRBD2
v_gene: TRBV7-3
j_gene: TRBJ2-5
CDR3nt: TGTGCCAGCAGCCCGGGAGGATTTCAAGAGACCCAGTACTTC
CDR3aa: CASSPGGFQETQYF

abundance: few
d_gene: .
v_gene: TRBV5-1
j_gene: TRBJ1-2
CDR3nt: TGTGCCAGCAGGCCGGCGGAGGGGTATGGCTACACCTTC
CDR3aa: CASRPAEGYGYTF

abundance: .
d_gene: .
v_gene: TRBV27
j_gene: TRBJ2-1
CDR3nt: TGTGCCAGCAGTTTATTTTTCCTGGGTCAGGTAAGCTACAATGAGCAGTTCTTC
CDR3aa: CASSLFFLGQVSYNEQFF

abundance: .
d_gene: TRBD1
v_gene: TRBV18
j_gene: TRBJ1-1
CDR3nt: TGTGCCAGCTCACCACCCAACAGGGGGCATACGTACACTGAAGCTTTCTTT
CDR3aa: CASSPPNRGHTYTEAFF

abundance: .
d_gene: TRBD1
v_gene: TRBV6-5
j_gene: TRBJ2-1
CDR3nt: TGTGCCAGCAGTTACTTGGGACAGGGGAACAATGAGCAGTTCTTC
CDR3aa: CASSYLGQGNNEQFF

abundance: .
d_gene: .
v_gene: TRBV2
j_gene: TRBJ1-2
CDR3nt: TGTGCCAGCAGGGACAGTCGCTACACCTTC
CDR3aa: CASRDSRYTF

abundance: .
d_gene: TRBD1
v_gene: TRBV11-2
j_gene: TRBJ1-5
CDR3nt: TGTGCCAGCAGCCGGACAGGGTATCAGCCCCAGCATTTT
CDR3aa: CASSRTGYQPQHF

abundance: .
d_gene: TRBD2
v_gene: TRBV7-2
j_gene: TRBJ2-3
CDR3nt: TGTGCCAGCAGCGCGGCGGGGAGGGGCACAGATACGCAGTATTTT
CDR3aa: CASSAAGRGTDTQYF

abundance: .
d_gene: .
v_gene: TRBV28
j_gene: TRBJ2-3
CDR3nt: TGTGCGTCCAGGGGAACAGATACGCAGTATTTT
CDR3aa: CASRGTDTQYF

abundance: few
d_gene: .
v_gene: TRBV7-9
j_gene: TRBJ1-2
CDR3nt: TGTGCCAGCAGCTTAGCGTCTGAGATGGGCTACACCTTC
CDR3aa: CASSLASEMGYTF

abundance: few
d_gene: .
v_gene: TRBV5-4
j_gene: TRBJ2-6
CDR3nt: TGTGCCAGCGGACGTCAGGGGTCCGGGGCCAACGTCCTGACTTTC
CDR3aa: CASGRQGSGANVLTF

abundance: few
d_gene: TRBD2
v_gene: TRBV29-1
j_gene: TRBJ2-3
CDR3nt: TGCAGCGTTGCTGGAATAGCGGGGAAGGGCACAGATACGCAGTATTTT
CDR3aa: CSVAGIAGKGTDTQYF

abundance: .
d_gene: .
v_gene: TRBV28
j_gene: TRBJ1-5
CDR3nt: TGTGCCACCCGTGGGGGGAATAGCAATCAGCCCCAGCATTTT
CDR3aa: CATRGGNSNQPQHF